This TCR beta chain comes out of a study of blood T cell repertoires in COVID-19. Study summary: Samples taken during acute and convalescent COVID-19 were collected in the United States, Italy and Spain.

Germline assignment: CDR1 MNHEY and CDR2 SVGEGT. This CDR3 region has 16 residues. Trimming took 4 bases from V and 5 from J; bases not matched to a gene: 7. Only in-frame clones appear in the TCRdb table, and some are missing; sequencing was by immunoSEQ multiplex PCR. The table includes around 68,000 clones, 87% detected once. The source is a man between 45 and 60 years old with active COVID-19. Specimen: peripheral blood. The gene calls are TRBV6-2 or TRBV6-3 and TRBJ1-4, with 10 bases lining up with TRBD1. CDR3 residues: CASSSYGTGANEKLFF. Written as DNA, the CDR3 is TGTGCCAGCAGTTCCTACGGGACAGGGGCAAATGAAAAACTGTTTTTT.